One and the same sample provided the 2 T cell receptor beta chains below, sequenced in a study of OX40 agonist ivuxolimab in advanced cancers. TCRdb's table, derived via immunoSEQ multiplex PCR, lists solely in-frame clones and lacks some. Of about 27,000 clones listed, roughly 90% are singletons. The material was CD4+ or CD8+ T cells sorted from blood, obtained in a trial of the OX40 agonist ivuxolimab. These receptors all stem from an adult with an advanced solid tumor such as melanoma, head and neck, liver or kidney cancer.

This sequence joins TRBV29-1 and TRBJ2-1, with 9 positions matching TRBD2. Per germline, CDR1 SQVTM and CDR2 ANQGSEA. V lost 5 bases and J lost 2; bases outside the gene matches: 16. The CDR3 consists of 18 residues. In nucleotides, the CDR3 is TGCAGCGTTACAGACCCCACCGGAGGACTAGCGACCTACAATGAGCAGTTCTTC. This codes for CSVTDPTGGLATYNEQFF.

This chain connects TRBV7-9 to TRBJ1-1, with D tentatively TRBD1 (5 bases). Germline V CDR1 and CDR2: SEHNR, FQNEAQ (reference sequence). This CDR3 is built from 13 residues. The ends were cut back, 5 bases at V and 5 bases at J, with 12 bases in the middle. The CDR3: CASSPGTETEAFF. In nucleotides, the CDR3 is TGTGCCAGCAGCCCCGGGACGGAGACTGAAGCTTTCTTT.